This TCR beta chain was observed in a study of blood T cell repertoires in COVID-19 (dated by TCRdb to about 2020). Regarding the complete study: Samples from collaborators originated in the United States, Italy and Spain and spanned both the acute and convalescent phases of COVID-19. The prospective study material was composed of cDNA or gDNA derived from T cells, B-cell-depleted T cells, or PBMCs. Deeply sampled blood TCRbeta repertoires from subjects exposed to, actively infected with, or recovered from COVID-19 were included in the dataset. The repertoires were released in a freely available public database meant as a resource for research on the immune response to SARS-CoV-2. Samples came from the ongoing ImmuneRACE study (first 160 participants) plus 1,254 subjects from 6 global collaborators. The sample metadata nearly always contained a de-identified subject ID, COVID-19 status, age in years and sex. Where available, HLA class I and class II types were taken from metadata supplied by the sample provider and were not determined by assay-based typing. Broad study findings and their caveats: The quantity of clinical and demographic metadata differed by source and by participant and was supplied without curation.

V drops 3 bases and J drops 2 bases, leaving 11 bases in between. Taken from the germline V gene, the CDR1 and CDR2 loops are MDHEN and SYDVKM. CDR3 length: 14 amino acids, cysteine to phenylalanine. Left in the record is the CDR3 DNA by itself, 42 bases read in frame from the first base. The immunoSEQ Assay, a bias-controlled multiplex PCR, was used to amplify TCRbeta CDR3 regions from genomic DNA. In the original analysis: Within the assay, amplification of reference gene primers was used to estimate how many nucleated cells each sample contained. Sequence reads were collapsed and filtered to measure the absolute abundance of every unique TCRbeta CDR3 rearrangement. Productive Simpson clonality was computed per sample as the square root of Simpson's diversity index over productive rearrangements. TCRdb carries this immuneACCESS record with in-frame sequences only. Its versions omit some clonotypes, under half of them owing to an unresolved V gene in the studies checked, with the rest unexplained. Clonal size and the V and J genes are those of that table, whereas D and trimming came from the DNA. Recorded for this sample are some 50,000 clones; around four fifths of them occurred a single time. The ten most abundant clones make up roughly 7% of the sample.

With regard to this clone: No antigen is known for it. Per-base qualities were not stored, and no clone one base away is much larger.

Each collaborating institution followed its own protocols to collect whole blood in K2EDTA tubes. For TCRbeta analysis, collaborators shipped samples as frozen whole blood, isolated PBMCs, or DNA extracted from either of those sample types. The source material was peripheral blood. The chain employs TRBV28 and TRBJ2-7; no D segment can be confidently identified. The TCR was taken from a man aged 35-49 years with acute or convalescent COVID-19. In nucleotides, the sequence is TGTGCCAGCAGTTTGTCCGGAACTACCTACGAGCAGTACTTC. It specifies CASSLSGTTYEQYF.